One sample yielded the 6 T cell receptor beta chains listed below, sequenced in a study of cytomegalovirus exposure and HLA in healthy donors. Use of 60 Vbeta and 13 Jbeta primers characterized the PCR. TCRdb keeps only in-frame clones here, not all; method: immunoSEQ multiplex PCR. Among tens of thousands of clones listed, about two thirds were seen once. Sequencing was carried out using PBMCs. The receptor set was obtained from a woman younger than 45 in good health and CMV-seropositive.

The CDR3 sequence is CASRTRGGINTEAFF. The CDR3 coding sequence is TGTGCCAGCAGGACTCGGGGGGGAATAAACACTGAAGCTTTCTTT. The chain joins TRBV5-8 to TRBJ1-1, with D possibly being TRBD1 (5 bases). Trimming left V 5 bases short and J 2 bases short, with 16 bases between. Germline V gene lookup returns CDR1 SGHTS and CDR2 YDEGEE. This CDR3 contains 15 residues.

This chain joins TRBV27 and TRBJ1-6; D perhaps matches TRBD1 (5 bases). The CDR3 loop spans 14 amino acids. CDR1 is MNHEY and CDR2 is SMNVEV in the germline V gene (reference sequence). V lost 6 bases, J lost 6 bases, and 12 bases lay in between. CDR3 sequence reads: CASSRIQGNSPLHF. CDR3 nucleotide sequence: TGTGCCAGCAGCCGGATCCAGGGTAATTCACCCCTCCACTTT.

The chain uses TRBV30 and TRBJ1-2, with 8 bases lining up with TRBD1. The junction had 13 bases not matched to a gene; V was cut back by 8 bases and J by 2 bases. CDR1 is GTSNPN, CDR2 SVGIG, per germline (reference sequence). The CDR3 extends over 15 amino acids. The DNA for the CDR3 is TGTGCCATAAAGGGACAGGCCCTACCAAACTATGGCTACACCTTC. Its translation is CAIKGQALPNYGYTF.

The J gene is TRBJ1-1, the V gene TRBV19; D remains unclear. The CDR3 has 13 amino acids. CDR1 is LNHDA, CDR2 SQIVND, per germline (reference sequence). V was pared by 5 bases and J by 1 base, with 8 bases between. The CDR3: CASSSQSNTEAFF. CDR3 nucleotides: TGTGCCAGTAGTTCCCAGTCGAACACTGAAGCTTTCTTT. Complete variable domain (other parts from reference TRBV19 and TRBJ1-1): DGGITQSPKYLFRKEGQNVTLSCEQNLNHDAMYWYRQDPGQGLRLIYYSQIVNDFQKGDIAEGYSVSREKKESFPLTVTSAQKNPTAFYLCASSSQSNTEAFFGQGTRLTVV.

The rearrangement uses TRBV6-9 and TRBJ1-2, with D maybe TRBD1 (6 bases). CDR3 length equals 12 residues. With 2 bases removed from V and 6 bases from J, the gap between germline ends came to 7 bases. Germline lookup yields CDR1 MNHGY and CDR2 SVAAGI. CDR3 loop: CASSYPGDGYTF. The DNA for the CDR3 is TGTGCCAGCAGTTATCCAGGGGATGGCTACACCTTC.

This clone showed up just a few times. The chain joins TRBV29-1 to TRBJ2-2; 8 bases are shared with TRBD2. Germline values: CDR1 SQVTM, CDR2 ANQGSEA. The J segment lost 3 bases and the V segment lost 4 bases, leaving 10 bases of the junction unmatched. This CDR3 spans 16 amino acids. CDR3 amino acids: CSVGGPGGPDTGELFF. CDR3 coding DNA: TGCAGCGTTGGGGGCCCGGGGGGGCCAGACACCGGGGAGCTGTTTTTT.